This TCR beta chain was obtained from a study of type 1 and type 2 diabetes patients. Overall study: Samples came from type 1 diabetic, type 2 diabetic or nondiabetic people, recruited in China. From PBMCs, CD4+ and CD8+ T cells were isolated by magnetic microbeads. Across the study, about 20 million paired-end reads were produced.

V gave up 3 bases and J gave up 7 bases, with 10 bases separating them. The germline V gene has CDR1 SGHVS and CDR2 FQNEAQ. The CDR3 extends over 12 amino acids. Anyone with other autoimmune disease or infection in the prior four weeks was excluded. Genomic DNA was the PCR template. Multiplex PCR with 30 forward and 13 reverse primers amplified the TCR beta CDR3. In TCRdb, the multiplex PCR reads were re-called with MiXCR into one record per CDR3 protein. The table lists 250,000 to 300,000 distinct CDR3 sequences, around 47% of them singletons. Remarks on this clonotype: A much larger clonotype is one base distant, so this may be a read error.

The V call is TRBV7-8, the J call TRBJ2-7; the D is unclear. Sequences were obtained from peripheral blood mononuclear cells (PBMCs). This TCR was sampled from a man younger than 35 with type 2 diabetes. The CDR3 loop is CASSLGGREQYF. CDR3 DNA sequence: TGTGCCAGCAGCTTGGGCGGCAGGGAGCAGTACTTC.